This is a list of T cell receptor beta chains from one sample in a study of blood T cell repertoires in COVID-19. The repertoire was sequenced with immunoSEQ multiplex PCR; TCRdb's copy has only in-frame clones and lacks some. The sample carries around 63,000 clones, roughly 72% recorded once. Specimen: peripheral blood. The source of these receptors is a woman in her seventies with COVID-19, enrolled during active disease. Each CDR3 is given with its conserved first and last residue. A D gene is named only where the DNA matches it firmly. Some rows mark clone size as missing; the rest say once, few, many or name a class of expanded clone.

V	D	size	J	CDR3	DNA
TRBV11-1	TRBD2	.	TRBJ2-3	CASSFGTSFVDTQYF	TGTGCCAGCAGCTTTGGGACTAGCTTTGTAGATACGCAGTATTTT
TRBV2	.	few	TRBJ1-5	CASRGRDTNDQPQHF	TGTGCCAGCAGGGGCCGGGACACTAACGATCAGCCCCAGCATTTT
TRBV29-1	TRBD2	.	TRBJ2-3	CSVERLAGRGDTQYF	TGCAGCGTTGAAAGGCTAGCGGGCCGGGGGGATACGCAGTATTTT
TRBV6-2/TRBV6-3	.	once	TRBJ1-2	CASSFRDYGYTF	TGTGCCAGCAGTTTCCGAGATTATGGCTACACCTTC
TRBV7-3	TRBD2	few	TRBJ2-1	CASSPSLAGVTDEQFF	TGTGCCAGCAGCCCCTCACTAGCGGGAGTTACCGATGAGCAGTTCTTC
TRBV5-4	.	many	TRBJ1-1	CASSSAGSGRDTEAFF	TGTGCCAGCAGCTCGGCAGGGTCAGGGAGGGACACTGAAGCTTTCTTT
TRBV2	.	.	TRBJ1-1	CASSEFDLQTEAFF	TGTGCCAGCAGTGAATTCGATTTACAGACTGAAGCTTTCTTT
TRBV6-2/TRBV6-3	.	.	TRBJ2-5	CASSYGRQGSRTQYF	TGTGCCAGCAGTTACGGTCGGCAGGGATCAAGGACCCAGTACTTC
TRBV28	.	.	TRBJ2-2	CASIPGKYTGELFF	TGTGCCAGCATCCCAGGGAAGTACACCGGGGAGCTGTTTTTT
TRBV6-6	TRBD1	.	TRBJ2-4	CASSFRTGLAKNIQYF	TGTGCCAGCAGTTTTAGGACAGGACTAGCCAAAAACATTCAGTACTTC
TRBV2	TRBD1	.	TRBJ2-2	CASSRSGQGAYNTGELFF	TGTGCCAGCTCTCGATCGGGACAGGGGGCTTATAACACCGGGGAGCTGTTTTTT
TRBV18	.	.	TRBJ2-1	CASSPGAGTNNEQFF	TGTGCCAGCTCACCAGGGGCGGGAACTAACAATGAGCAGTTCTTC
TRBV19	.	.	TRBJ2-3	CASSIPRLADTQYF	TGTGCCAGTAGTATCCCCAGGCTGGCAGATACGCAGTATTTT
TRBV5-1	TRBD1	.	TRBJ1-1	CASSQPGTGTGTSEAFF	TGCGCCAGCAGCCAACCCGGGACAGGGACCGGGACGAGTGAAGCTTTCTTT
TRBV5-1	.	.	TRBJ2-3	CASTPPWADTQYF	TGCGCCAGCACCCCCCCCTGGGCGGATACGCAGTATTTT
TRBV10-3	TRBD2	.	TRBJ2-5	CAIRGLEPQETQYF	TGTGCCATCAGGGGACTAGAACCTCAAGAGACCCAGTACTTC
TRBV18	TRBD1	.	TRBJ2-4	CASSPRDRVKNIQYF	TGTGCCAGCTCACCGAGAGACAGGGTCAAAAACATTCAGTACTTC
TRBV18	.	.	TRBJ2-5	CASSPPEAVEVAQYF	TGTGCCAGCTCACCACCCGAGGCGGTTGAGGTGGCCCAGTACTTC
TRBV19	TRBD1	.	TRBJ1-2	CASSLPGGQDTDYGYTF	TGTGCCAGTAGTCTCCCTGGGGGACAGGATACGGACTATGGCTACACCTTC
TRBV4-2	.	.	TRBJ2-2	CASSQATGTGELFF	TGTGCCAGCAGCCAAGCTACCGGGACCGGGGAGCTGTTTTTT
TRBV9	TRBD1	.	TRBJ1-2	CASSVAWTGLEYGYTF	TGTGCCAGCAGCGTAGCTTGGACAGGGTTGGAGTATGGCTACACCTTC
TRBV11-2	TRBD2	.	TRBJ2-2	CASRLAGGNTGELFF	TGTGCCAGCAGACTAGCGGGGGGCAACACCGGGGAGCTGTTTTTT